Following are 10 T cell receptor beta chains from one sample sequenced in a study of blood T cell repertoires in COVID-19. The table came from immunoSEQ multiplex PCR; TCRdb's copy has only in-frame clones and leaves some out. The sample contains 200,000 to 300,000 clones, 86% of which appear only once. Sequenced material: peripheral blood. The receptors stem from an elderly woman with COVID-19, enrolled during active disease.

The chain couples TRBV28 to TRBJ1-1, with D tentatively TRBD1 (5 bases). Germline V lookup: CDR1 MDHEN, CDR2 SYDVKM. This CDR3 is built from 13 residues. The germline V and J ends were trimmed by 6 bases and 4 bases, with 12 bases remaining between them. CDR3 nucleotide sequence: TGTGCCAGCAGACTCCGGGGGGGCACTGAAGCTTTCTTT. Its translation is CASRLRGGTEAFF.

This clone was seen only once. V usage is TRBV5-1 and J usage is TRBJ1-3; D gene uncertain. V was pared by 4 bases and J by 7 bases, with 9 bases between. Germline lookup yields CDR1 SGHRS and CDR2 YFSETQ. CDR3 length: 12 residues. The CDR3 DNA reads TGCGCCAGCAGCATCGACGGGAACACCATATATTTT. Its protein is CASSIDGNTIYF. The variable domain in full, with the rest retrieved from reference TRBV5-1 and TRBJ1-3, is KAGVTQTPRYLIKTRGQQVTLSCSPISGHRSVSWYQQTPGQGLQFLFEYFSETQRNKGNFPGRFSGRQFSNSRSEMNVSTLELGDSALYLCASSIDGNTIYFGEGSWLTVV.

V usage is TRBV7-7 and J usage is TRBJ2-5; D is possibly TRBD2 (6 bases). Germline V lookup: CDR1 SSHAT, CDR2 FNYEAQ (reference sequence). V lost 3 bases and J lost 3, with 14 bases in between. The CDR3 length is 15 residues. CDR3 sequence: CASSFYGGPEETQYF. In nucleotides, the CDR3 is TGTGCCAGCAGCTTCTACGGGGGTCCGGAAGAGACCCAGTACTTC.

The CDR3 here is CASSDHRGGYTF. The CDR3 DNA follows: TGTGCCAGCAGTGACCATCGGGGTGGCTACACCTTC. The chain links TRBV6-4 to TRBJ1-2; D gene ambiguous. CDR3 size: 12 residues. Germline V gene sequence: CDR1 MRHNA, CDR2 SNTAGT. V lost 2 bases to trimming and J lost 7 bases, with 8 bases between them.

The chain links TRBV5-5 to TRBJ2-6; weak D call: TRBD1 (5 bases). Trimming left V 0 bases short and J 2 bases short, with 18 bases between. CDR1 SGHKS and CDR2 YYEKEE come from the germline V gene (reference sequence). The CDR3 is made up of 19 amino acids. CDR3 DNA sequence: TGTGCCAGCAGCTTGGCCGCGCAGGGAACCACACCTGGGGCCAACGTCCTGACTTTC. Encoded protein: CASSLAAQGTTPGANVLTF.

V is TRBV27 and J is TRBJ1-6, with D possibly matching TRBD1 (6 bases). V was shortened by 5 bases and J by 6 bases, with 20 bases between the two germline ends. The CDR3 contains 17 residues. Germline CDR1 is MNHEY and CDR2 is SMNVEV (reference sequence). The CDR3 loop reads CASSLYRAVSLNSPLHF. In nucleotides, the CDR3 is TGTGCCAGCAGTCTGTACAGGGCGGTCAGTCTTAATTCACCCCTCCACTTT.

V usage is TRBV5-5 and J usage is TRBJ1-2, with a weak D call TRBD1 (6 bases). Trimming removed 0 bases at V and 7 bases at J, with 19 bases between. The CDR3 covers 16 residues. Germline V lookup: CDR1 SGHKS, CDR2 YYEKEE (reference sequence). DNA for the CDR3: TGTGCCAGCAGCTTGGCGGGTTTAGGGACATCGAGTGGCTACACCTTC. As protein: CASSLAGLGTSSGYTF.

This sequence joins TRBV7-9 and TRBJ1-4; D remains ambiguous. This CDR3 has 16 residues. Looked up from germline, CDR1 is SEHNR and CDR2 is FQNEAQ (reference sequence). V dropped 5 bases and J dropped 0 bases, with 13 bases sitting between them. CDR3 coding DNA: TGTGCCAGCAGCGCCCAGACAACACCAACTAATGAAAAACTGTTTTTT. Residues: CASSAQTTPTNEKLFF.

The chain couples TRBV7-2 to TRBJ2-7; 11 bases match TRBD2. CDR3 length: 15 residues. After removal of 1 base from V and 7 bases from J, the junction contained 6 bases not matched to a gene. In germline, CDR1 is SGHTA, CDR2 FQGNSA. The CDR3 DNA reads as TGTGCCAGCAGCTTAGAGGCTAGCGGGGGGATAGAGCAGTACTTC. It translates to CASSLEASGGIEQYF.

The genes are TRBV7-2 and TRBJ2-2; D not certain. Germline values: CDR1 SGHTA, CDR2 FQGNSA. This CDR3 is 14 amino acids long. V shed 3 bases and J shed 1 base, with 6 bases lying between them. CDR3 protein: CASSFDLNTGELFF. In nucleotides, the CDR3 is TGTGCCAGCAGCTTTGACTTGAACACCGGGGAGCTGTTTTTT.